The clone carrying this T cell receptor (beta chain) appeared once. Its antigen remains unidentified. The record originates from a study of graft-versus-host responses after intestinal transplantation. V trimming: 3 bases; J trimming: 4 bases; junction bases outside the gene matches: 8. The CDR3 is made up of 16 amino acids. Germline lookup yields CDR1 MNHNY and CDR2 SVGAGI (reference sequence). Sequenced by immunoSEQ multiplex PCR; TCRdb stores in-frame clones only, minus some. Altogether some 120,000 clones are present, around 92% being singletons, with the ten largest covering 1% to 1.5%. Sequenced material: unstimulated CD8+ T cells sorted from spleen or lymph node cells, taken before transplant. The clonotype was recovered from a human donor who was the organ donor for an intestinal transplant. The gene calls are TRBV6-6 and TRBJ2-2, with TRBD2 matching over 7 bases. The CDR3 is CASSYDPPGGTGELFF. Here the CDR3 DNA reads TGTGCCAGCAGTTATGACCCCCCGGGAGGCACCGGGGAGCTGTTTTTT.